The rows below give T cell receptor beta chains drawn from one sample of a study of human T cells and chemical hapten exposure. MiXCR, run by TCRdb on the RACE reads, gives a single entry per CDR3 protein. The sample holds about 120,000 distinct CDR3 sequences, 10% to 12% seen once. The material was whole blood, obtained in connection with sensitization to the hapten diphenylcyclopropenone (DPC). Receptors were obtained from a woman between 45 and 60 years old with alopecia areata. Some clones in this sample may be carry-over from other donors' samples. Both conserved end residues are part of each CDR3. A D gene is named only where the DNA matches it firmly. Clone size is stated in some rows and not others, as once, few, many or a class when expanded.

V gene: TRBV20-1
D gene: NA
clone size: NA
J gene: TRBJ1-4
CDR3 DNA: TGCAGTGCTCCCGGCCTTTACTGGGCAACTAATGAAAAACTGTTTTTT
CDR3 protein: CSAPGLYWATNEKLFF

V gene: TRBV29-1
D gene: NA
clone size: NA
J gene: TRBJ1-2
CDR3 DNA: TGCAGCGTTGAGGTGGGGTCTTCCTATGGCTACACCTTC
CDR3 protein: CSVEVGSSYGYTF

V gene: TRBV12-3/TRBV12-4
D gene: NA
clone size: many
J gene: TRBJ2-1
CDR3 DNA: TGTGCCAGCAGTTTGAATGCTGGCTACAATGAGCAGTTCTTC
CDR3 protein: CASSLNAGYNEQFF

V gene: TRBV4-3
D gene: TRBD2
clone size: NA
J gene: TRBJ2-3
CDR3 DNA: TGCGCCAGCAGCCAGTTACTAGCGGGGGGCACAGATACGCAGTATTTT
CDR3 protein: CASSQLLAGGTDTQYF

V gene: TRBV15
D gene: NA
clone size: NA
J gene: TRBJ1-3
CDR3 DNA: TGTGCCACCAGCAGGGACAGAGGCTCTGGAAACACCATATATTTT
CDR3 protein: CATSRDRGSGNTIYF

V gene: TRBV24-1
D gene: NA
clone size: NA
J gene: TRBJ2-1
CDR3 DNA: TGTGCCACCAGTGGTAGGTACAATGAGCAGTTCTTC
CDR3 protein: CATSGRYNEQFF

V gene: TRBV6-1
D gene: NA
clone size: few
J gene: TRBJ2-6
CDR3 DNA: TGTGCCAGCGGGCTCTCTGGGGCCAACGTCCTGACTTTC
CDR3 protein: CASGLSGANVLTF

V gene: TRBV4-2
D gene: TRBD2
clone size: few
J gene: TRBJ2-7
CDR3 DNA: TGTGCCAGCAGCCAAGATCATATTTGGACTAGCGGGAGGGTACGGTACTTC
CDR3 protein: CASSQDHIWTSGRVRYF

V gene: TRBV2
D gene: TRBD1
clone size: NA
J gene: TRBJ1-1
CDR3 DNA: TGTGCCAGCAGCGAGGGACAGCTGAACACTGAAGCTTTCTTT
CDR3 protein: CASSEGQLNTEAFF

V gene: TRBV5-1
D gene: NA
clone size: few
J gene: TRBJ2-5
CDR3 DNA: TGCGCCAGCAGCTCTGGGGGGCAAGAGACCCAGTACTTC
CDR3 protein: CASSSGGQETQYF

V gene: TRBV7-8
D gene: TRBD1
clone size: NA
J gene: TRBJ1-1
CDR3 DNA: TGTGCCAGCAGCCCCACAGGGGGGTGGAATGAAGCTTTCTTT
CDR3 protein: CASSPTGGWNEAFF

V gene: TRBV7-9
D gene: NA
clone size: once
J gene: TRBJ1-2
CDR3 DNA: TGTGCCAGCAGCTTACAGGGCCCACCCTATGGCTACACCTTC
CDR3 protein: CASSLQGPPYGYTF

V gene: TRBV5-6
D gene: NA
clone size: NA
J gene: TRBJ1-1
CDR3 DNA: TGTGCCAGCAGCCGCCGGGACACGGGCATTGAAGCTTTCTTT
CDR3 protein: CASSRRDTGIEAFF

V gene: TRBV10-2
D gene: NA
clone size: once
J gene: TRBJ2-5
CDR3 DNA: TGCGCCAGCAGTCAGGACGGACTTCAAGAGACCCAGTACTTC
CDR3 protein: CASSQDGLQETQYF

V gene: TRBV7-8
D gene: TRBD1
clone size: NA
J gene: TRBJ1-4
CDR3 DNA: TGTGCCAGCAGCACACAGGGGGCCGATGAAAAACTGTTTTTT
CDR3 protein: CASSTQGADEKLFF

V gene: TRBV12-3/TRBV12-4
D gene: TRBD2
clone size: NA
J gene: TRBJ2-1
CDR3 DNA: TGTGCCAGCACAAGTTGGACTAGCGGCCACAATGAGCAGTTCTTC
CDR3 protein: CASTSWTSGHNEQFF